The 27 T cell receptor beta chains listed next were all sequenced from one sample in a study of molecular identifiers for immune sequencing clone quantification. TCRdb processed the PCR reads anew with MiXCR; each CDR3 protein has one entry. The sample contains roughly 320,000 distinct CDR3 sequences, roughly a quarter of which appear only once. Sequenced: naive CD8+ T cells from blood, with Jurkat cell RNA spiked in. Subset here: FACS-sorted CD8+CD4-CCR7+CD45RA+ naive T cells. Source of these receptors: a human donor in good health. Some libraries in this study had Jurkat cell RNA spiked in.

A remark on this clonotype: Given a much more abundant clone one base away, this may be a read error. It is likely a read error, because the conserved phenylalanine at the end of the CDR3 is missing. The genes are TRBV9 and TRBJ2-3, with TRBD1 as a possible D gene (5 bases). The germline V gene encodes CDR1 SGDLS and CDR2 YYNGEE. The germline V and J ends were trimmed by 0 bases and 2 bases, with 7 bases remaining between them. The CDR3 has 14 amino acids. For the CDR3, the DNA is TGTGCCAGCAGCGTAGAGGGGCTCACAGATACGCAGTATTAT. This sequence encodes CASSVEGLTDTQYY.

This clonotype was counted a few times. The V gene is TRBV4-3, the J gene TRBJ2-3; 7 bases fit TRBD1. The CDR3 is 19 residues long. CDR1 is LGHNA, CDR2 YSLEER, per germline. With 1 base clipped from V and 0 bases from J, the junction kept 13 bases outside the gene matches. The CDR3 DNA is TGCGCCAGCAGCCAAGTCTTGGGACAGAAGATTTCTAGCACAGATACGCAGTATTTT. Protein product: CASSQVLGQKISSTDTQYF.

This clonotype appeared once. A clone one base away is much larger, so this may be a read error. The V call is TRBV20-1, the J call TRBJ2-3; no firm D call. From germline, CDR1 is DFQATT and CDR2 SNEGSKA (reference sequence). The CDR3 is 15 residues long. CDR3 bases: TGCAGTGCTAGAGATCGCCGAATCGGCACAGATACGCGGTATTTT. It codes for CSARDRRIGTDTRYF.

V usage is TRBV6-5 and J usage is TRBJ1-2; D unclear. This CDR3 region has 14 residues. Looked up from germline, CDR1 is MNHEY and CDR2 is SVGAGI. The ends were cut back, 4 bases at V and 7 bases at J, with 16 bases in the middle. The CDR3 coding sequence is TGTGCCAGCAGTTGGTCAAGTGACATACGTGGCTACACCTTC. Its protein product is CASSWSSDIRGYTF.

This chain joins TRBV9 and TRBJ2-7; D is tentatively TRBD1 or TRBD2 (6 bases each). The CDR3 contains 13 residues. V was clipped by 0 bases and J by 7 bases, with 11 bases between them. CDR1 is SGDLS and CDR2 is YYNGEE in the germline V gene. The DNA for the CDR3 is TGTGCCAGCAGCGTAGGGGGGGCGAGTGAGCAGTACTTC. Translation: CASSVGGASEQYF.

This clonotype was counted between two and nine times. The J gene is TRBJ1-6, the V gene TRBV4-3, with D perhaps TRBD1 (6 bases). The CDR3 length is 15 residues. The V end was cut by 4 bases, the J end by 9 bases, with 16 bases between. Germline-derived CDR1 and CDR2 are LGHNA and YSLEER. CDR3 sequence (DNA): TGCGCCAGCAGCCCTGTGTCCGGGGGCGCTTCACCCCTCCACTTT. Translated, it gives CASSPVSGGASPLHF.

This clonotype was seen repeatedly, ten times or more. This chain joins TRBV2 and TRBJ1-1; 8 bases align to TRBD1. Germline V gene sequence: CDR1 SNHLY, CDR2 FYNNEI. The V segment lost 1 base and the J segment 11 bases; nucleotides outside the gene matches: 12. CDR3 size: 15 residues. The CDR3 DNA sequence: TGTGCCAGCAGTGAAGGCAGGGGGCCCGATTCTACGGCTTTCTTT. This translates into CASSEGRGPDSTAFF.

This chain connects TRBV4-1 to TRBJ2-1; D call uncertain. The CDR3 loop spans 12 amino acids. V was clipped by 0 bases and J by 4 bases, with 1 base between them. Germline assignment: CDR1 MGHRA and CDR2 YSYEKL. The CDR3 loop is CASSQDYNEQFF. CDR3 nucleotides: TGCGCCAGCAGCCAAGATTACAATGAGCAGTTCTTC.

Comments on this clonotype: The junction shows a germline mismatch at one end, possibly a read error. The rearrangement joins TRBV27 to TRBJ1-1; D possibly corresponds to TRBD1 (6 bases). This CDR3 comprises 13 residues. CDR1 and CDR2 (germline): MNHEY, SMNVEV (reference sequence). CDR3 region: CARSIAGGNAAFF. CDR3 bases: TGTGCCCGCAGTATCGCGGGGGGCAATGCAGCTTTCTTT.

This clonotype appeared once. This may be a read error: a much more frequent sequence differs by one nucleotide. V usage is TRBV7-8 and J usage is TRBJ2-3, with TRBD2 matching over 10 bases. With V trimmed by 11 bases and J by 1 base, 15 bases remained unmatched. CDR3 length: 17 amino acids. The V gene's germline CDR1 is SGHVS and CDR2 FQNEAQ. The CDR3 is CASFRLAGSVGTDTQYF. DNA for the CDR3: TGTGCCTCGTTCCGACTAGCGGGTTCTGTTGGCACAGATACGCAGTATTTT. Based on the CDR3 plus reference TRBV7-8 and TRBJ2-3, the full variable domain is GAGVSQSPRYKVAKRGQDVALRCDPISGHVSLFWYQQALGQGPEFLTYFQNEAQLDKSGLPSDRFFAERPEGSVSTLKIQRTQQEDSAVYLCASFRLAGSVGTDTQYFGPGTRLTVL.

A few counts support this clonotype. This chain uses TRBV28 with TRBJ1-3, with a weak D call TRBD1 (6 bases). The germline CDR1 and CDR2 sequences are MDHEN and SYDVKM. V was cut by 4 bases and J by 0 bases, with 10 bases left in between. The CDR3 extends over 15 amino acids. This CDR3 is CASSSQGFSGNTIYF. The DNA of the CDR3 is TGTGCCAGCAGTTCACAGGGCTTCTCTGGAAACACCATATATTTT. Full variable domain (outside the CDR3, taken from reference TRBV28 and TRBJ1-3): DVKVTQSSRYLVKRTGEKVFLECVQDMDHENMFWYRQDPGLGLRLIYFSYDVKMKEKGDIPEGYSVSREKKERFSLILESASTNQTSMYLCASSSQGFSGNTIYFGEGSWLTVV.

Comments on this clonotype: A much larger clonotype is one base distant, so this may be a read error. This chain connects TRBV9 to TRBJ1-4; D possibly corresponds to TRBD1 (5 bases). This CDR3 contains 17 residues. The germline CDR1 and CDR2 sequences are SGDLS and YYNGEE. The CDR3 bases are TGTGCCAGCAGCGCCGACAGCGTAGGGGCTACTAATGAAAAACTGGTTTTT. Translating it yields CASSADSVGATNEKLVF.

This sequence joins TRBV6-2 or TRBV6-3 and TRBJ1-5; possible D gene TRBD1, 6 bases. V dropped 0 bases and J dropped 0 bases, with 21 bases sitting between them. Germline-derived CDR1 and CDR2 are MNHEY and SVGEGT. This CDR3 comprises 20 residues. The CDR3 DNA reads as TGTGCCAGCAGTTACTCTCGCCGGGACAAAGAGCTACGTAGCAATCAGCCCCAGCATTTT. This encodes CASSYSRRDKELRSNQPQHF.

This clonotype appeared many times. The chain combines TRBV7-9 with TRBJ2-1; perhaps TRBD2 as D (5 bases). Per germline, CDR1 SEHNR and CDR2 FQNEAQ (reference sequence). This CDR3 comprises 15 residues. Trimming cost V 5 bases and J 1 base, with 12 bases left between them. The CDR3 here is CASSPWEQSYNEQFF. CDR3 sequence (DNA): TGTGCCAGCAGCCCCTGGGAGCAATCCTACAATGAGCAGTTCTTC.

This clonotype was picked up many times. The chain links TRBV29-1 to TRBJ2-2; perhaps TRBD2 as D (6 bases). Germline-derived CDR1 and CDR2 are SQVTM and ANQGSEA. V was shortened by 3 bases and J by 5 bases, with 10 bases between the two germline ends. The CDR3 sequence is 13 residues long. Here the CDR3 reads CSVEGLQTGELFF. CDR3 nucleotides: TGCAGCGTTGAGGGACTTCAAACCGGGGAGCTGTTTTTT.

This clonotype came up many times. CDR3 DNA sequence: TGTGCCAGCAGCTTTAGCGGGAGCTACACAGATACGCAGTATTTT. It is translated as CASSFSGSYTDTQYF. The genes are TRBV12-3 or TRBV12-4 and TRBJ2-3, with 9 bases matching TRBD2. The CDR3 runs 15 residues. V lost 6 bases and J lost 2; bases outside the gene matches: 6.

Concerning this clonotype itself: A read error is possible here, since a much larger clone lies one base away. J is TRBJ1-3 and V is TRBV12-3 or TRBV12-4, with 9 positions matching TRBD1. This CDR3 comprises 16 residues. CDR3 in DNA: TGTGCCAACAGTTTAGGGACAGGGTTCTCTGGAAACACCATATATTTT. It specifies CANSLGTGFSGNTIYF.

The J gene is TRBJ2-5, the V gene TRBV11-2; the match to TRBD1 covers 10 bases. Germline trimming cut 1 base from V and 5 bases from J; bases unmatched to any gene: 7. CDR3 size: 16 residues. Germline V gene sequence: CDR1 SGHAT, CDR2 FQNNGV. The CDR3 protein is CASSLAGTGAYETQYF. The CDR3 nucleotides read TGTGCCAGCAGCTTAGCTGGGACAGGGGCGTACGAGACCCAGTACTTC.

The chain combines TRBV2 with TRBJ1-2; possible D gene TRBD1, 5 bases. Looked up from germline, CDR1 is SNHLY and CDR2 is FYNNEI. The V end was cut by 7 bases, the J end by 8 bases, with 17 bases between. The CDR3 runs 13 residues. The CDR3: CASMARGASGYTF. CDR3 in DNA: TGTGCCAGCATGGCTAGGGGCGCTAGCGGCTACACCTTC.

Regarding this clonotype: One base away lies a much larger clone, so this may be a sequencing read error. V gene TRBV7-9 combines with J gene TRBJ2-3; a possible D gene is TRBD1 (6 bases). This CDR3 has 13 amino acids. Trimming took off 11 bases at V and 1 base at J, with 13 bases between the two ends. Per germline, CDR1 SEHNR and CDR2 FQNEAQ (reference sequence). CDR3 in DNA: TGTGCCGGCACGGACAGAGGCACAGATACGCAGTATTTT. Amino acid sequence: CAGTDRGTDTQYF.

Comments on this clonotype: Its ends do not fully match the called genes, so a read error is possible. The chain uses TRBV27 and TRBJ2-7, with D possibly matching TRBD1 (9 bases). This CDR3 contains 21 residues. Germline CDR1 and CDR2: MNHEY and SMNVEV (reference sequence). The CDR3 loop reads CASSLYWTGDPERTSSNEQYF. Written as DNA, the CDR3 is TGTGCCAGCAGTTTATACTGGACAGGGGACCCTGAAAGGACTAGCTCCAACGAGCAGTACTTC.

This clonotype was detected ten times or more. V and J are TRBV20-1 and TRBJ2-7, with 8 positions matching TRBD2. The CDR3 extends over 14 amino acids. J gave up 6 bases and V 2 bases, and 9 bases lay outside the gene matches. Germline loops: CDR1 DFQATT, CDR2 SNEGSKA (reference sequence). This CDR3 reads CSARQRGWSPEQYF. In DNA, the CDR3 is TGCAGTGCTAGACAGCGGGGGTGGAGCCCCGAGCAGTACTTC.

This clonotype was counted ten times or more. The J gene is TRBJ2-2, the V gene TRBV5-5; 8 nucleotides agree with TRBD1. The CDR3 is 17 residues long. V gave up 0 bases and J gave up 10 bases; unmatched junction bases: 14. Germline assignment: CDR1 SGHKS and CDR2 YYEKEE (reference sequence). In DNA, the CDR3 is TGTGCCAGCAGCTTGGAGCCAGGGGGCCAGCCCCCATTGGAGCTGTTTTTT. Amino acids: CASSLEPGGQPPLELFF. Together with reference TRBV5-5 and TRBJ2-2, the CDR3 gives the full variable domain: DAGVTQSPTHLIKTRGQQVTLRCSPISGHKSVSWYQQVLGQGPQFIFQYYEKEERGRGNFPDRFSARQFPNYSSELNVNALLLGDSALYLCASSLEPGGQPPLELFFGEGSRLTVL.

Details on this clonotype: A read error may be the cause here, since a much bigger clone is one base away. The chain joins TRBV7-6 to TRBJ2-1, with 7 positions matching TRBD2. The CDR3 totals 15 residues. Trimming took 5 bases from V and 9 from J; bases not matched to a gene: 13. The V gene's germline CDR1 is SGHVS and CDR2 FNYEAQ. The CDR3 protein is CASSPQYGGSGEQFF. DNA of the CDR3: TGTGCCAGCAGCCCTCAGTACGGGGGGAGCGGTGAGCAGTTCTTC.

A few counts support this clonotype. This chain links TRBV7-6 with TRBJ2-2; D is perhaps TRBD2 (6 bases). The CDR3 has 15 residues. CDR1 is SGHVS, CDR2 FNYEAQ, per germline. V lost 4 bases to trimming and J lost 5 bases, with 14 bases between them. The DNA for the CDR3 is TGTGCCAGCAGCTCCCTGGGGGGAAAAACCGGGGAGCTGTTTTTT. Translating gives CASSSLGGKTGELFF.

With regard to this clonotype: Possible read error: a much larger clone is one base away. The chain has TRBV2 and TRBJ2-2; D not resolved. V lost 4 bases to trimming and J lost 7 bases, with 7 bases between them. Germline V gene data show CDR1 as SNHLY and CDR2 as FYNNEI. The CDR3 contains 12 residues. The CDR3 reads CASSVLRGELFF. DNA for the CDR3: TGTGCCAGCAGTGTCTTGCGCGGGGAGCTGTTTTTT.

This clonotype was recorded a few times. In nucleotides, the CDR3 is TGTGCCAGCAGCTTGCTGGGAGATCCTAACTATGGCTACACCTTC. This gives the protein CASSLLGDPNYGYTF. The chain recombines TRBV5-5 with TRBJ1-2; unclear D gene. The CDR3 spans 15 residues. The germline V and J ends were trimmed by 1 base and 0 bases, with 10 bases remaining between them. Per germline, CDR1 SGHKS and CDR2 YYEKEE (reference sequence).